The T cell receptor (beta chain) under discussion was sequenced for a study of cytomegalovirus exposure and HLA in healthy donors. The PCR was carried out with 60 Vbeta primers and 13 Jbeta primers. The method was immunoSEQ multiplex PCR; TCRdb's version includes in-frame clones alone and lacks a portion of them. The sample lists more than 200,000 clones; under 80% were seen once. Germline V gives CDR1 LNHDA, CDR2 SQIVND (reference sequence). The CDR3 has 15 residues. The ends lost 6 bases at V and 2 bases at J; junction bases unmatched: 7. Source material: PBMCs. The TCR comes from a girl aged 2 to 9 in good health and CMV-seronegative. The chain recombines TRBV19 with TRBJ2-5, with TRBD1 matching over 9 bases. The CDR3 nucleotides are TGTGCCAGTAGCCGGACAGGGGAAAGACAAGAGACCCAGTACTTC. This translates into CASSRTGERQETQYF. The full variable domain, completed using reference TRBV19 and TRBJ2-5, is DGGITQSPKYLFRKEGQNVTLSCEQNLNHDAMYWYRQDPGQGLRLIYYSQIVNDFQKGDIAEGYSVSREKKESFPLTVTSAQKNPTAFYLCASSRTGERQETQYFGPGTRLLVL.